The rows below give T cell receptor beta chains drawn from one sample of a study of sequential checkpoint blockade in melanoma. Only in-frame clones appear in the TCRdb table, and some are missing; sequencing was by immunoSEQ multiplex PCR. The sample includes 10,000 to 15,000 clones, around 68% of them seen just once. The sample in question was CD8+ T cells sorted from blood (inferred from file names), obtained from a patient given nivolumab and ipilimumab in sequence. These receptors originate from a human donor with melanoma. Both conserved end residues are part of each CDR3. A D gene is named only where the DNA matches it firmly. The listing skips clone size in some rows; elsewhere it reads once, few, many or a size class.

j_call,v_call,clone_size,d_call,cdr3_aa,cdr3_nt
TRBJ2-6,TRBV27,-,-,CASSLSRAGANVLTF,TGTGCCAGCAGTTTATCTCGGGCTGGGGCCAACGTCCTGACTTTC
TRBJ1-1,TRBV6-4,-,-,CASSPDGENTEAFF,TGTGCCAGCAGTCCGGACGGGGAGAACACTGAAGCTTTCTTT
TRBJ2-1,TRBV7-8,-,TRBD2,CASSPSGLAINEQFF,TGTGCCAGCAGCCCTTCGGGACTAGCTATCAATGAGCAGTTCTTC
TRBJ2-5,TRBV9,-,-,CASSVLSGQETQYF,TGTGCCAGCAGCGTACTATCAGGTCAGGAGACCCAGTACTTC
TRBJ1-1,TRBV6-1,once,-,CASSEAGHTEAFF,TGTGCCAGCAGTGAAGCGGGGCACACTGAAGCTTTCTTT
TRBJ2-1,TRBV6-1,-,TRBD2,CASSAVGRRGIWNEQFF,TGTGCCAGCAGTGCAGTGGGGAGGCGGGGGATCTGGAATGAGCAGTTCTTC
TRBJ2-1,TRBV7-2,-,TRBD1,CASSLYRGVYEQFF,TGTGCCAGCAGCCTCTACAGGGGCGTATATGAGCAGTTCTTC
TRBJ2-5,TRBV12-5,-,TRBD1,CASGLPQGPYPQETQYF,TGTGCTAGTGGTTTGCCACAGGGGCCCTATCCTCAAGAGACCCAGTACTTC
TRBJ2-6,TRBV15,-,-,CATSGQISGANVLTF,TGTGCCACCAGTGGACAGATCTCTGGGGCCAACGTCCTGACTTTC
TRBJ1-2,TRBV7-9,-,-,CAAREAGERDGYTF,TGTGCCGCTCGAGAGGCAGGGGAAAGAGATGGCTACACCTTC
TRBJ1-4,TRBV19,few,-,CASSQNRATNEKLFF,TGTGCCAGTAGTCAAAACAGAGCAACTAATGAAAAACTGTTTTTT
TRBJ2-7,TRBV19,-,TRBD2,CASSIAGGPYEQYF,TGTGCCAGTAGTATAGCGGGAGGGCCCTACGAGCAGTACTTC
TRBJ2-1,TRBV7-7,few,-,CASTPLGANEQFF,TGTGCCAGCACCCCCCTGGGGGCCAATGAGCAGTTCTTC
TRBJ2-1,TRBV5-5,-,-,CASSLGASSYNEQFF,TGTGCCAGCAGCTTGGGGGCGAGCTCCTACAATGAGCAGTTCTTC
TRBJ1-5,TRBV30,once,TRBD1,CAWSAGTGGKGGNQPQHF,TGTGCCTGGAGTGCCGGGACAGGGGGCAAAGGGGGCAATCAGCCCCAGCATTTT
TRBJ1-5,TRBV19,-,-,CASSTSGGGFNQPQHF,TGTGCCAGTAGTACCTCCGGGGGAGGCTTCAATCAGCCCCAGCATTTT
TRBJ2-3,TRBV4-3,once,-,CASSQGAGSKDTQYF,TGCGCCAGCAGCCAAGGTGCAGGATCTAAAGATACGCAGTATTTT
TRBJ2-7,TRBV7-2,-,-,CASSKYGPSVYYEQYF,TGTGCCAGCAGCAAATATGGGCCTAGCGTATATTACGAGCAGTACTTC
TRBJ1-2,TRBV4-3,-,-,CASSPLAGMGYGYTF,TGCGCCAGCAGCCCCCTGGCAGGGATGGGCTATGGCTACACCTTC
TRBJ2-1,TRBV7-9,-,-,CASSPPGANEQFF,TGTGCCAGCAGCCCCCCGGGAGCGAATGAGCAGTTCTTC
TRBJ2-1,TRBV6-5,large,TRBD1,CASSYSQGAGNEQFF,TGTGCCAGCAGTTACTCTCAGGGGGCAGGGAATGAGCAGTTCTTC
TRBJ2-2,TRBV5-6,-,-,CASSFGHRDTGELFF,TGTGCCAGCAGCTTCGGACACCGGGACACCGGGGAGCTGTTTTTT
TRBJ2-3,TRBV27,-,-,CASSSPAGVGADTQYF,TGTGCCAGCAGTTCGCCAGCAGGGGTAGGGGCAGATACGCAGTATTTT
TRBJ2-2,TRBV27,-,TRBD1,CASSLMGQVGSGELFF,TGTGCCAGCAGTCTAATGGGACAGGTGGGGTCCGGGGAGCTGTTTTTT
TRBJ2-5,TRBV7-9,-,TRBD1,CASSPTGGETQYF,TGTGCCAGCAGCCCCACAGGGGGGGAGACCCAGTACTTC
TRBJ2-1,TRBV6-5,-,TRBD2,CASSAGAASYNEQFF,TGTGCCAGCAGTGCGGGAGCTGCCTCCTACAATGAGCAGTTCTTC
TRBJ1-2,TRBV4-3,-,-,CASSQDTGSGYGYTF,TGCGCCAGCAGCCAAGATACAGGGAGCGGCTATGGCTACACCTTC
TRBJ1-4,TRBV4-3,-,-,CASSQDGGWVEKLFF,TGCGCCAGCAGCCAAGACGGCGGGTGGGTCGAAAAACTGTTTTTT
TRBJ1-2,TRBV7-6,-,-,CASSFYSGTNYGYTF,TGTGCCAGCAGTTTTTATTCCGGGACAAACTATGGCTACACCTTC
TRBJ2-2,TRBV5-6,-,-,CASSRWWLREIGGELFF,TGTGCCAGCAGCCGTTGGTGGCTGAGGGAAATCGGCGGGGAGCTGTTTTTT
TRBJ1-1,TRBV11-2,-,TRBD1,CASSRRGNLAEAFF,TGTGCCAGCAGCCGCAGGGGGAACTTGGCTGAAGCTTTCTTT
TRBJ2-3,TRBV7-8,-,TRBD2,CASSLGSGTSPTDTQYF,TGTGCCAGCAGCTTAGGATCCGGGACTAGTCCCACAGATACGCAGTATTTT
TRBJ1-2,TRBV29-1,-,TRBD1,CSGDRGDSSGYTF,TGCAGCGGGGACAGGGGGGATTCTAGTGGCTACACCTTC
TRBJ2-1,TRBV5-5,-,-,CASSFGGGGATEFF,TGTGCCAGCAGCTTCGGAGGCGGCGGGGCGACGGAGTTCTTC